This is a list of T cell receptor beta chains from one sample in a study of T-cell reconstitution after alpha-beta-depleted transplantation in children. Each CDR3 protein gets one entry after TCRdb re-called the PCR reads with MiXCR. The table lists 600,000 or so distinct CDR3 sequences, 20% to 25% of them singletons, with roughly 13% in the top ten. The material sequenced was PBMCs, mostly from graft donor cells, taken 360 days after TCRalphabeta/CD19-depleted stem cell transplant. Source of these receptors: a boy under two years old who had a stem cell transplant for acute myeloid leukemia, so the T cells may come from the graft donor. CDR3s include the opening cysteine and the closing phenylalanine or tryptophan. A D gene is named only where the DNA matches it firmly. Clone size is not always given. Where it is, it says once, few, many or a class for expanded clones.

>-|TRBJ2-7|TRBD1|TRBV4-2
CASSTGQHYEQYF
TGTGCCAGCAGCACGGGACAGCACTACGAGCAGTACTTC
>-|TRBJ1-1|-|TRBV6-5
CASILLSTARSVDTEAFF
TGTGCCAGCATCCTCCTAAGTACAGCTAGAAGTGTGGACACTGAAGCTTTCTTT
>many|TRBJ2-5|-|TRBV20-1
CSAELGETQYF
TGCAGTGCGGAATTGGGAGAGACCCAGTACTTC
>few|TRBJ2-1|-|TRBV9
CASSVGDNEQFF
TGTGCCAGCAGCGTAGGGGACAATGAGCAGTTCTTC
>-|TRBJ2-1|-|TRBV20-1
CSALPGGYSYNEQFF
TGCAGTGCGCTTCCGGGGGGCTATTCCTACAATGAGCAGTTCTTC
>many|TRBJ2-3|TRBD2|TRBV20-1
CSARTSGGDTQYF
TGCAGTGCCAGGACTAGCGGGGGGGATACGCAGTATTTT
>few|TRBJ2-1|TRBD2|TRBV12-3/TRBV12-4
CASTSGGRYNEQFF
TGTGCCAGCACTTCGGGGGGGCGCTACAATGAGCAGTTCTTC
>-|TRBJ1-1|-|TRBV7-9
CASRKAPGPKSPEAFF
TGTGCCAGCAGGAAAGCCCCGGGACCTAAGAGCCCTGAAGCTTTCTTT
>many|TRBJ2-5|-|TRBV7-2
CASSSRQAWAWETQYF
TGTGCCAGCAGCTCCCGACAGGCTTGGGCTTGGGAGACCCAGTACTTC
>few|TRBJ2-7|TRBD1|TRBV12-3/TRBV12-4
CASGGQAGPIYEQYF
TGTGCCAGCGGTGGACAGGCGGGCCCCATCTACGAGCAGTACTTC
>-|TRBJ2-7|TRBD2|TRBV7-2
CASSFRGGGTYEQYF
TGTGCCAGCAGTTTTAGAGGCGGGGGTACCTACGAGCAGTACTTC
>many|TRBJ2-7|-|TRBV27
CASSLGQDKSYEQYF
TGTGCCAGCAGTTTGGGTCAGGACAAATCCTACGAGCAGTACTTC
>few|TRBJ2-3|TRBD2|TRBV7-6
CASSLRGGSADTQYF
TGTGCCAGCAGCTTACGGGGGGGCAGCGCAGATACGCAGTATTTT
>-|TRBJ1-5|-|TRBV15
CATLASGAANQPQHF
TGTGCCACCCTAGCGAGCGGGGCTGCCAATCAGCCCCAGCATTTT
>many|TRBJ1-1|-|TRBV29-1
CSAGGRMNTEAFF
TGCAGCGCTGGGGGACGGATGAACACTGAAGCTTTCTTT
>-|TRBJ2-7|TRBD1|TRBV12-3/TRBV12-4
CASSPHVGTGYYEQYF
TGTGCCAGCAGTCCGCATGTAGGGACAGGCTACTACGAGCAGTACTTC
>many|TRBJ1-3|-|TRBV12-3/TRBV12-4
CASSEVGPGNTIYF
TGTGCCAGCAGCGAGGTTGGCCCTGGAAACACCATATATTTT
>once|TRBJ1-4|-|TRBV12-3/TRBV12-4
CASSPIYEGTNEKLFF
TGTGCCAGCAGTCCGATATATGAGGGAACTAATGAAAAACTGTTTTTT
>many|TRBJ2-7|TRBD1|TRBV12-3/TRBV12-4
CASSAPGTGSYEQYF
TGTGCCAGCAGTGCCCCCGGGACAGGCTCCTACGAGCAGTACTTC
>-|TRBJ1-2|-|TRBV7-9
CASSLGQASYGYTF
TGTGCCAGCAGCTTAGGACAGGCCTCCTATGGCTACACCTTC
>many|TRBJ1-5|-|TRBV20-1
CSARRGDSNQPQHF
TGCAGTGCTAGGAGGGGGGATAGCAATCAGCCCCAGCATTTT
>-|TRBJ2-3|-|TRBV6-1
CASHIGGRSTDTQYF
TGTGCCAGCCATATAGGGGGGCGCAGTACAGATACGCAGTATTTT
>-|TRBJ2-7|-|TRBV7-9
CASSLSAGEQYF
TGTGCCAGCAGCTTATCGGCAGGCGAGCAGTACTTC
>few|TRBJ2-1|TRBD1|TRBV5-5
CASGLQGALNEQFF
TGTGCCAGCGGCTTACAGGGGGCGCTCAATGAGCAGTTCTTC
>-|TRBJ2-7|TRBD2|TRBV6-2/TRBV6-3
CASSSFSGASYEQYF
TGTGCCAGCAGTTCCTTTAGCGGGGCATCCTACGAGCAGTACTTC
>few|TRBJ2-7|-|TRBV18
CASSPRQGTENEQYF
TGTGCCAGCTCACCAAGGCAGGGAACAGAAAACGAGCAGTACTTC
>many|TRBJ1-1|TRBD1|TRBV28
CASSFWGQTGVLLSTEAFF
TGTGCCAGCAGTTTCTGGGGCCAGACAGGGGTGTTGTTGAGCACTGAAGCTTTCTTT
>many|TRBJ2-3|-|TRBV20-1
CSAPVRPTDTQYF
TGCAGTGCCCCGGTTCGACCAACAGATACGCAGTATTTT
>many|TRBJ2-1|-|TRBV6-5
CASGADEQFF
TGTGCCAGCGGTGCGGATGAGCAGTTCTTC
>many|TRBJ2-3|-|TRBV20-1
CSASLSGRLYTQYF
TGCAGTGCTAGCCTTAGTGGTCGCCTATATACGCAGTATTTT
>-|TRBJ1-2|TRBD1|TRBV5-6
CASSWGQGDWGYTF
TGTGCCAGCAGCTGGGGACAGGGGGACTGGGGCTACACCTTC
>few|TRBJ2-5|-|TRBV10-3
CAISSPDSYKKTQYF
TGTGCCATCAGTTCCCCCGACAGTTACAAGAAGACCCAGTACTTC
>many|TRBJ2-1|TRBD2|TRBV6-5
CASSYSNSGGYDEQFF
TGTGCCAGCAGTTACTCTAATAGCGGGGGGTATGATGAGCAGTTCTTC